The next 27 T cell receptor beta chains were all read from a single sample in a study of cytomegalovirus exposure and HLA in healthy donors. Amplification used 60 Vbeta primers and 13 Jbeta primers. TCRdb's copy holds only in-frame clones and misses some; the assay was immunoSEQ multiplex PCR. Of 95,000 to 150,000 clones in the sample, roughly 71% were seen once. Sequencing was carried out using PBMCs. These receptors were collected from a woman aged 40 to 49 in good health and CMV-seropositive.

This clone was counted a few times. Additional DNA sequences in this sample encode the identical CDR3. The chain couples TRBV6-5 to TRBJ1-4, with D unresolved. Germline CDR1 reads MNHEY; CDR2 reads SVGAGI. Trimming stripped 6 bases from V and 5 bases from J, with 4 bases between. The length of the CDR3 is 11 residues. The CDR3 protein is CASSSNEKLFF. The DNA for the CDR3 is TGTGCCAGCAGCTCGAATGAAAAACTGTTTTTT.

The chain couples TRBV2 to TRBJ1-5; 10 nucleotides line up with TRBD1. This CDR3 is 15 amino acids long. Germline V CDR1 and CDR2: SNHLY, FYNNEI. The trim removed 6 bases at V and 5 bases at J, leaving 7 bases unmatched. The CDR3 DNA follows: TGTGCCAGCAGAATCGGACAGGGGGGCTATCAGCCCCAGCATTTT. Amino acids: CASRIGQGGYQPQHF.

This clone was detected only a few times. Here the CDR3 reads CASRRSRGSYEQYF. CDR3 nucleotide sequence: TGCGCCAGCAGGAGGAGTCGAGGGTCCTACGAGCAGTACTTC. V gene TRBV10-2 combines with J gene TRBJ2-7; the D gene is possibly TRBD2 (5 bases). CDR3 size: 14 residues. Germline CDR1 and CDR2: WSHSY and SAAADI. Deletions cut 6 bases from V and 1 base from J, with 13 bases between.

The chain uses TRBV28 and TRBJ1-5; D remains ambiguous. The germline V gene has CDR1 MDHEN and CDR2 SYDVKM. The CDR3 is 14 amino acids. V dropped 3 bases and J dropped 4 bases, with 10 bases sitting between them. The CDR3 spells CASSFRRPNQPQHF. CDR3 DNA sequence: TGTGCCAGCAGTTTTAGGCGGCCGAATCAGCCCCAGCATTTT. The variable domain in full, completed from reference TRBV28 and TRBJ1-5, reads DVKVTQSSRYLVKRTGEKVFLECVQDMDHENMFWYRQDPGLGLRLIYFSYDVKMKEKGDIPEGYSVSREKKERFSLILESASTNQTSMYLCASSFRRPNQPQHFGDGTRLSIL.

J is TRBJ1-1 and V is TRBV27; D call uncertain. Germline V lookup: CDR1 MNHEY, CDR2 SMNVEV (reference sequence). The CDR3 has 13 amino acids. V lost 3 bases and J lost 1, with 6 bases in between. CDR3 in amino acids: CASSLTPNTEAFF. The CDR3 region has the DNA TGTGCCAGCAGTTTGACACCGAACACTGAAGCTTTCTTT.

The CDR3 reads CASRGRQGNNEKLFF. The CDR3 DNA reads TGTGCCAGCAGGGGAAGACAGGGGAATAATGAAAAACTGTTTTTT. The J gene is TRBJ1-4, the V gene TRBV2; TRBD1 matches 8 bases. The trim removed 6 bases at V and 4 bases at J, leaving 7 bases unmatched. The CDR3 contains 15 residues. The germline V gene encodes CDR1 SNHLY and CDR2 FYNNEI.

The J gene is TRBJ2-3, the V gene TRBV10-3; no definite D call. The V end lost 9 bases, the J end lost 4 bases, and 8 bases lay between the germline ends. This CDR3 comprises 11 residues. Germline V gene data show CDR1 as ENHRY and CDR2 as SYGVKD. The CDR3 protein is CAMAEADTQYF. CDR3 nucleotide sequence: TGTGCCATGGCGGAAGCAGATACGCAGTATTTT.

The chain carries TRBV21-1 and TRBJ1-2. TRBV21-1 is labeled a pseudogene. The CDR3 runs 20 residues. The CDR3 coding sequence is TGTGCCAGCAGCAAAGGGGGGGGGAGACAGGAGAATTACCCTGACTATGGCTACACCTTC. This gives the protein CASSKGGGRQENYPDYGYTF.

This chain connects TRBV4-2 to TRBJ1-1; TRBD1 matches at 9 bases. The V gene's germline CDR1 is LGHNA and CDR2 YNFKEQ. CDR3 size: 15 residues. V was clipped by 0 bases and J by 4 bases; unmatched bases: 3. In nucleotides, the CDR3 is TGTGCCAGCAGCCAAGAGGGGACAGGGCGCACTGAAGCTTTCTTT. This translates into CASSQEGTGRTEAFF.

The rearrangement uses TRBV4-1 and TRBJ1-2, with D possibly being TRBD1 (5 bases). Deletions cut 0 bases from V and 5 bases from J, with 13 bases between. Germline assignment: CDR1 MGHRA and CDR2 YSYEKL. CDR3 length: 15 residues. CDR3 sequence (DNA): TGCGCCAGCAGCCAAGACATCAGGGTGGAGTATGGCTACACCTTC. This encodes CASSQDIRVEYGYTF.

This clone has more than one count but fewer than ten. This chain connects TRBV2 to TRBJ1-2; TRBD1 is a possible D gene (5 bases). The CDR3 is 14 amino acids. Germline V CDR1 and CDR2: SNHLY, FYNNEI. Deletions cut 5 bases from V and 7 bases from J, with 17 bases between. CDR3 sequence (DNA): TGTGCCAGCAGTTGGGACTCGGGTAATGGTGGCTACACCTTC. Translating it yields CASSWDSGNGGYTF.

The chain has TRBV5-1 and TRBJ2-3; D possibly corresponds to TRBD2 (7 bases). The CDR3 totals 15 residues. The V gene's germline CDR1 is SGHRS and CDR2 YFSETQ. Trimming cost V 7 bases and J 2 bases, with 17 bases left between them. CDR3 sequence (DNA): TGCGCCAGCCGCATATCGGGGGGCCACACAGATACGCAGTATTTT. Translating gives CASRISGGHTDTQYF.

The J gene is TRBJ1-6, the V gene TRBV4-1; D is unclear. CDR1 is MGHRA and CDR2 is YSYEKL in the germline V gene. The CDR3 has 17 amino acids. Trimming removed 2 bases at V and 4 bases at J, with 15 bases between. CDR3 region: CASSQIDRDPYNSPLHF. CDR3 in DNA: TGCGCCAGCAGCCAAATTGACCGGGATCCTTATAATTCACCCCTCCACTTT.

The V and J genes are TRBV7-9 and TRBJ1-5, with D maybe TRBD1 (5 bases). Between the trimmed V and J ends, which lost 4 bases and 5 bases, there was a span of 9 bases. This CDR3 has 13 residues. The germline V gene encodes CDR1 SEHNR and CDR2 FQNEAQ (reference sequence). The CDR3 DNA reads TGTGCCAGCAGCTGGGGCAGGGATCAGCCCCAGCATTTT. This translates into CASSWGRDQPQHF.

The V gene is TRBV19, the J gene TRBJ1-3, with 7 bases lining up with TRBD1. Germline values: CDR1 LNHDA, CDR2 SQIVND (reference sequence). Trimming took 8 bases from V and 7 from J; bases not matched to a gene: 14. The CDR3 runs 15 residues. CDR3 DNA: TGTGCCAGTGACCGGGACAGCGGACCGGGCAACACCATATATTTT. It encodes CASDRDSGPGNTIYF.

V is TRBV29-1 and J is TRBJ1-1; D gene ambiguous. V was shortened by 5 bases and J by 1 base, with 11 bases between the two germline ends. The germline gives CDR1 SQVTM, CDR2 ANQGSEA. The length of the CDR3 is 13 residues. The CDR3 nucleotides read TGCAGCGTTAAGGAGCAAGGGAACACTGAAGCTTTCTTT. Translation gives CSVKEQGNTEAFF. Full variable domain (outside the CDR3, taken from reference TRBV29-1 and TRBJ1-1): SAVISQKPSRDICQRGTSLTIQCQVDSQVTMMFWYRQQPGQSLTLIATANQGSEATYESGFVIDKFPISRPNLTFSTLTVSNMSPEDSSIYLCSVKEQGNTEAFFGQGTRLTVV.

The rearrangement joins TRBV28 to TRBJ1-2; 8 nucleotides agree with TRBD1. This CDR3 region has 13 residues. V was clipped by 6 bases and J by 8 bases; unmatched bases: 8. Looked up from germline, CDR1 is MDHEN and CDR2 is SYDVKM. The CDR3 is CASRGDRGKGYTF. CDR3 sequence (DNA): TGTGCCAGCAGAGGAGACAGGGGTAAAGGCTACACCTTC.

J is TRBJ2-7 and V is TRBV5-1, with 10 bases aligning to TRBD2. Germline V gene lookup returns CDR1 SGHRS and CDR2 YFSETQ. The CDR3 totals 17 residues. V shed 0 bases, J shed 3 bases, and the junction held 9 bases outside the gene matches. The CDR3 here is CASSLDEQRGGVYEQYF. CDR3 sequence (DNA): TGCGCCAGCAGCTTGGACGAGCAGCGGGGGGGCGTCTACGAGCAGTACTTC.

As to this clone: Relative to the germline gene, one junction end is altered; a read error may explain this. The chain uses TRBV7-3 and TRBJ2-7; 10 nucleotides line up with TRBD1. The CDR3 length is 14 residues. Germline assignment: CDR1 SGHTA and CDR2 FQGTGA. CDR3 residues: CASTLGTGAREQYF. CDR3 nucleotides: TGTGCCAGCACCTTAGGGACAGGGGCTCGCGAGCAGTACTTC. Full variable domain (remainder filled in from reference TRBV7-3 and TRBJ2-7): GAGVSQTPSNKVTEKGKYVELRCDPISGHTALYWYRQSLGQGPEFLIYFQGTGAADDSGLPNDRFFAVRPEGSVSTLKIQRTERGDSAVYLCASTLGTGAREQYFGPGTRLTVT.

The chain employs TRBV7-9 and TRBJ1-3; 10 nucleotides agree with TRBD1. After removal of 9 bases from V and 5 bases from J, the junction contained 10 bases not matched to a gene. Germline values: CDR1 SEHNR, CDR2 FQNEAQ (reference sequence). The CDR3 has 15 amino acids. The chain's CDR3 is CARPLGTGARNTIYF. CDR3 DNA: TGTGCCAGACCGCTGGGGACAGGGGCTAGAAACACCATATATTTT.

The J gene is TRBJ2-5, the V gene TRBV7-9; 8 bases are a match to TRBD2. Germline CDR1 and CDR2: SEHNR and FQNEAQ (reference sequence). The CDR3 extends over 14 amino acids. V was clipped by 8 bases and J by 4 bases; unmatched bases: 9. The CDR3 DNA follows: TGTGCCAGCTCAATAGCGGGATCGGGAGAGACCCAGTACTTC. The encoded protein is CASSIAGSGETQYF.

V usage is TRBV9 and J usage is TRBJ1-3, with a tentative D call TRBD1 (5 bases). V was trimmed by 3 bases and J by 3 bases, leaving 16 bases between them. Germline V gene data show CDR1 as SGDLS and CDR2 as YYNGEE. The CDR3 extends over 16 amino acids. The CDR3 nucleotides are TGTGCCAGCAGCGGCTTAGGGGCAATGGGTGGAAACACCATATATTTT. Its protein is CASSGLGAMGGNTIYF.

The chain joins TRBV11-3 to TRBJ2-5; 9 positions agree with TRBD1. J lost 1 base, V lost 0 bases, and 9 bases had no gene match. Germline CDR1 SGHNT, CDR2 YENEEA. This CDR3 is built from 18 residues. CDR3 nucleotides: TGTGCCAGCAGCTTAGATCAAGGGGGGACAGGGACCCAAGAGACCCAGTACTTC. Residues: CASSLDQGGTGTQETQYF.

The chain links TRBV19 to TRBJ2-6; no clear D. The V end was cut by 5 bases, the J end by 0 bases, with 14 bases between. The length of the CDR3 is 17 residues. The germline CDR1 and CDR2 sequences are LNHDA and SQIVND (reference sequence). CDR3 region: CASSPNMAGSGANVLTF. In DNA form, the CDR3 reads TGTGCCAGTAGTCCGAACATGGCAGGCTCTGGGGCCAACGTCCTGACTTTC.

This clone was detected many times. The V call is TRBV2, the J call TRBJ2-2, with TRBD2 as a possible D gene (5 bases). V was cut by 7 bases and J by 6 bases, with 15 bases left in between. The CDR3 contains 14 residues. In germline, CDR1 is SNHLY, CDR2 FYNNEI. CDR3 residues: CASMTGSDAGELFF. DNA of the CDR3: TGTGCCAGCATGACGGGGAGTGACGCCGGGGAGCTGTTTTTT.

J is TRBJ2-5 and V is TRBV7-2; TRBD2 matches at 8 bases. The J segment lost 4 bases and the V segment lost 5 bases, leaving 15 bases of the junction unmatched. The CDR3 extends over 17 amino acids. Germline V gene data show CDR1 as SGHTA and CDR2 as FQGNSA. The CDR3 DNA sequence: TGTGCCAGCAGCCCCGGAAGCGGGAGTATTGTTCCAGAGACCCAGTACTTC. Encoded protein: CASSPGSGSIVPETQYF.

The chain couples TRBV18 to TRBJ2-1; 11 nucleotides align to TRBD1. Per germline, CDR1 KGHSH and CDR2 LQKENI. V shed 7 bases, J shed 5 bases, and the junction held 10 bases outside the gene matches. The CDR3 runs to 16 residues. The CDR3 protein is CASFTSGTGGNNEQFF. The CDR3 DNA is TGTGCCAGCTTCACCAGTGGGACAGGGGGTAACAATGAGCAGTTCTTC.